The 8 T cell receptor beta chains listed next were all sequenced from one sample in a study of ipilimumab plus nivolumab after autologous stem cell transplantation. This table comes from immunoSEQ multiplex PCR, and its TCRdb copy is limited to in-frame clones, with some not included. This table has about 22,000 clones, around 80% appearing once. The specimen comprised PBMCs, sampled in a trial of ipilimumab plus nivolumab as post-transplant consolidation. These TCRs come from a male donor with diffuse large B-cell lymphoma.

The chain couples TRBV28 to TRBJ2-2, with 12 bases that match TRBD2. Germline V lookup: CDR1 MDHEN, CDR2 SYDVKM. CDR3 length: 15 amino acids. V was pared by 4 bases and J by 4 bases, with 1 base of the junction left unmatched. This chain's CDR3 is CASSSGLAGTGELFF. CDR3 nucleotides: TGTGCCAGCAGTTCGGGACTAGCGGGCACCGGGGAGCTGTTTTTT.

This chain connects TRBV9 to TRBJ2-3; unclear D gene. V was clipped by 4 bases and J by 6 bases, with 12 bases between them. The CDR3 extends over 13 amino acids. CDR1 and CDR2 (germline): SGDLS, YYNGEE. CDR3 in amino acids: CASSPQSPDTQYF. The DNA of the CDR3 is TGTGCCAGCAGCCCACAATCCCCGGATACGCAGTATTTT. The complete variable domain, with remaining parts taken from reference TRBV9 and TRBJ2-3, reads DSGVTQTPKHLITATGQRVTLRCSPRSGDLSVYWYQQSLDQGLQFLIQYYNGEERAKGNILERFSAQQFPDLHSELNLSSLELGDSALYFCASSPQSPDTQYFGPGTRLTVL.

The chain has TRBV5-1 and TRBJ2-3; 10 nucleotides match TRBD2. The germline gives CDR1 SGHRS, CDR2 YFSETQ. CDR3 length equals 16 residues. J gave up 0 bases and V 4 bases, and 5 bases lay outside the gene matches. The CDR3 DNA reads as TGCGCCAGCAGCACTTCGACTAGCGGGAGCACAGATACGCAGTATTTT. This encodes CASSTSTSGSTDTQYF.

The DNA of the CDR3 is TGTGCCAGCAGTTACCGTCCAGGGGCAACCCAGCCCCAGCATTTT. Protein: CASSYRPGATQPQHF. The rearrangement joins TRBV6-5 to TRBJ1-5; tentative D call: TRBD1 (6 bases). From germline, CDR1 is MNHEY and CDR2 SVGAGI. The CDR3 length is 15 residues. Trimming removed 2 bases at V and 7 bases at J, with 15 bases between.

This chain uses TRBV4-3 with TRBJ2-5, with 7 bases fitting TRBD1. The length of the CDR3 is 16 residues. CDR1 is LGHNA, CDR2 YSLEER, per germline. The trim removed 1 base at V and 1 base at J, leaving 6 bases unmatched. For the CDR3, the DNA is TGCGCCAGCAGCCAAGGGACAGGCCTTCTCCAAGAGACCCAGTACTTC. It codes for CASSQGTGLLQETQYF.

The chain links TRBV7-2 to TRBJ1-2; D perhaps matches TRBD1 (5 bases). This CDR3 spans 12 amino acids. V was shortened by 5 bases and J by 2 bases, with 6 bases between the two germline ends. Germline CDR1 SGHTA, CDR2 FQGNSA. The CDR3 is CASSRDNYGYTF. CDR3 in DNA: TGTGCCAGCAGCAGGGACAACTATGGCTACACCTTC.

This rearrangement joins TRBV10-3 to TRBJ2-7, with 7 bases that match TRBD1. The junction had 5 bases not matched to a gene; V was cut back by 6 bases and J by 0 bases. Germline values: CDR1 ENHRY, CDR2 SYGVKD. The CDR3 runs 14 residues. CDR3 sequence reads: CAISNNRGSYEQYF. Here the CDR3 DNA reads TGTGCCATCAGCAACAACAGGGGCTCCTACGAGCAGTACTTC.

There are a few counts of this clone. This CDR3 reads CASRDPLAGGETQYF. The CDR3 DNA follows: TGTGCCAGCAGAGACCCTTTAGCGGGGGGGGAGACCCAGTACTTC. J is TRBJ2-5 and V is TRBV4-2, with 11 bases aligning to TRBD2. Looked up from germline, CDR1 is LGHNA and CDR2 is YNFKEQ. The CDR3 runs to 15 residues. V was clipped by 6 bases and J by 5 bases; unmatched bases: 8.